The clone carrying this T cell receptor beta chain has ten or more counts. This record comes from a study of spatial heterogeneity in lung cancer. Noted time point: blood at routine non-recurrence follow-up after resection. The V and J ends lost 2 bases and 0 bases respectively, with 11 bases between them. CDR1 and CDR2 (germline): DFQATT, SNEGSKA (reference sequence). This CDR3 region has 14 residues. TCRdb re-analysed the 5' RACE reads in MiXCR, keeping a single row per CDR3 protein. The top ten hold roughly a tenth of the sample, which has 35,000 to 45,000 distinct CDR3 sequences, over 6.5% seen once.

The sample was PBMCs, taken at follow-up. The rearrangement links TRBV20-1 to TRBJ2-7; D is tentatively TRBD1 or TRBD2 (5 bases each). This TCR was sampled from a male donor with early-stage non-small cell lung cancer. CDR3 residues: CSARFPGTSYEQYF. The CDR3 nucleotides read TGCAGTGCTAGATTCCCGGGGACCTCCTACGAGCAGTACTTC.